This is a list of T cell receptor beta chains from one sample in a study of T cell changes during pregnancy in multiple sclerosis. Clones were sequenced by immunoSEQ multiplex PCR, and TCRdb holds only the in-frame ones, with some missing. The sample contains about 47,000 clones, 80% to 90% of which appear only once. The source material was CD8+ T cells from peripheral blood mononuclear cells, sampled in the second trimester of pregnancy. The origin of the receptors is a female donor with multiple sclerosis, enrolled in a pregnancy study. Each CDR3 is given with its conserved first and last residue. A D gene is named only where the DNA matches it firmly. Size values are once, few and many counts, or a class for expanded clones, and some rows have none.

j_gene,abundance,v_gene,d_gene,CDR3nt,CDR3aa
TRBJ2-3,NA,TRBV6-4,NA,TGTGCCAGCAGTCCGGGACAATCCCCCCCAGATACGCAGTATTTT,CASSPGQSPPDTQYF
TRBJ2-5,NA,TRBV7-9,NA,TGTGCCAGCAGCCCCAGACTAGGCCAAGAGACCCAGTACTTC,CASSPRLGQETQYF
TRBJ1-2,NA,TRBV5-4,NA,TGTGCCAGCACCCCGGGGGGGACACTTAACTATGGCTACACCTTC,CASTPGGTLNYGYTF
TRBJ1-2,NA,TRBV7-6,TRBD1,TGTGCCAGCAGCTCCCGACCCAGACAGGGGGCCGATGGCTACACCTTC,CASSSRPRQGADGYTF
TRBJ2-7,NA,TRBV15,NA,TGTGCCACCAGCATGGGGACTCAGATTCAGGCCGAGCAGTACTTC,CATSMGTQIQAEQYF
TRBJ1-2,NA,TRBV27,TRBD1,TGTGCCAGCAGTTTCGCGGGACAGGGCTCTGGCTACACCTTC,CASSFAGQGSGYTF
TRBJ2-7,NA,TRBV5-1,NA,TGCGCCAGCAGCGCACCGGACAGCTACGAGCAGTACTTC,CASSAPDSYEQYF
TRBJ1-2,NA,TRBV2,TRBD1,TGTGCCAGCAGTGAAGCGCTTCGGGGACAGAATGGCTACACCTTC,CASSEALRGQNGYTF
TRBJ1-2,NA,TRBV6-1,TRBD1,TGTGCCAGCAGTACACCCGGGACAGGGTATGGCTACACCTTC,CASSTPGTGYGYTF
TRBJ2-5,NA,TRBV18,NA,TGTGCCAGCTCGCCATTGGCCTCCATGGCCCAGGAGACCCAGTACTTC,CASSPLASMAQETQYF
TRBJ2-7,once,TRBV27,NA,TGTGCCAGCAGGCCCTGGGGGGGCCTCCTCCGCGAGCAGTACTTC,CASRPWGGLLREQYF
TRBJ2-7,once,TRBV18,NA,TGTGCCAGCTCACCTCTCACGCGGGGTGGATCCTACGAGCAGTACTTC,CASSPLTRGGSYEQYF
TRBJ2-7,NA,TRBV11-2,NA,TGTGCCAGCAGCTTAGATGACGTACATTCTGGGGGGTACGAGCAGTACTTC,CASSLDDVHSGGYEQYF
TRBJ1-1,few,TRBV27,NA,TGTGCCAGCAGTTGGGGGAGGATGGGTACTGAAGCTTTCTTT,CASSWGRMGTEAFF
TRBJ2-1,NA,TRBV9,TRBD1,TGTGCCAGCAGCTCAAAGACAGGGGGTAGCTCCTACAATGAGCAGTTCTTC,CASSSKTGGSSYNEQFF
TRBJ2-2,NA,TRBV7-8,TRBD2,TGTGCCAGCAGCTTAGCGGGGGGGGTTGACACCGGGGAGCTGTTTTTT,CASSLAGGVDTGELFF
TRBJ1-5,NA,TRBV5-3,NA,TGTGCCAGAAGCTTGTGTCCCGTACAACGGGTGAGGAGCAATCAGCCCCAGCATTTT,CARSLCPVQRVRSNQPQHF
TRBJ1-2,NA,TRBV13,NA,TGTGCCAGCAGCGACGCCCAACCAGGGAACTATGGCTACACCTTC,CASSDAQPGNYGYTF
TRBJ2-7,NA,TRBV5-1,NA,TGCGCCAGCAGCTGGGGGGACGGGTCCAGGGCCTCCTACGAGCAGTACTTC,CASSWGDGSRASYEQYF
TRBJ2-7,NA,TRBV11-3,TRBD1,TGTGCCAGCGAATCCGGGACAGGGACTGTCAACGAGCAGTACTTC,CASESGTGTVNEQYF
TRBJ1-5,NA,TRBV6-1,NA,TGTGCCAGCAGTGCCTACAGGGAAGTAGGCAATCAGCCCCAGCATTTT,CASSAYREVGNQPQHF
TRBJ2-1,NA,TRBV25-1,NA,TGTGCCAGCAGTGATTCGGTGAGCTCCTACAATGAGCAGTTCTTC,CASSDSVSSYNEQFF
TRBJ2-7,NA,TRBV9,TRBD2,TGTGCCAGCAGCGGGGGACTAGCGGGGAACTCCTACGAGCAGTACTTC,CASSGGLAGNSYEQYF
TRBJ2-3,NA,TRBV6-4,TRBD1,TGTGCCAGCAGTGAACAGTCTACAGGGGGGCAGGCAGATACGCAGTATTTT,CASSEQSTGGQADTQYF
TRBJ2-7,NA,TRBV9,TRBD2,TGTGCCAGCAGCGTAGAGGGACTAGCGGGCGGCTACGAGCAGTACTTC,CASSVEGLAGGYEQYF
TRBJ2-7,NA,TRBV4-1,TRBD1,TGCGCCAGCAGCCTCAACCGGGACAGGGGGTTCGAGCAGTACTTC,CASSLNRDRGFEQYF
TRBJ2-1,NA,TRBV5-6,NA,TGTGCCAGCAGCTTCGGCGCCCAGGATGAGCAGTTCTTC,CASSFGAQDEQFF
TRBJ1-1,NA,TRBV5-4,NA,TGTGCCAGCAGGCATTGGGGAGGCACTGAAGCTTTCTTT,CASRHWGGTEAFF
TRBJ2-7,NA,TRBV19,TRBD2,TGTGCCACCTCTAGCGGGGGGAACTACGAGCAGTACTTC,CATSSGGNYEQYF
TRBJ1-5,NA,TRBV7-6,NA,TGTGCCAGCAGCTCTACGCCCAATTCAGGGGGCAATCAGCCCCAGCATTTT,CASSSTPNSGGNQPQHF
TRBJ1-1,once,TRBV5-6,TRBD1,TGTGCCAGCATAGGACAGGGGAACACTGAAGCTTTCTTT,CASIGQGNTEAFF
TRBJ2-5,NA,TRBV6-5,TRBD2,TGTGCCAGCAACGCCGGGGGGTTTTCAGAGACCCAGTACTTC,CASNAGGFSETQYF
TRBJ2-7,NA,TRBV13,TRBD2,TGTGCCAGCAGCTTAGGAACGGGACTAGCGGCTGCCTACGAGCAGTACTTC,CASSLGTGLAAAYEQYF
TRBJ1-1,once,TRBV19,NA,TGTGCCAGTAGTATCCTCCAGGGATCTGAAGCTTTCTTT,CASSILQGSEAFF
TRBJ2-1,NA,TRBV11-3,TRBD2,TGTGCCAGCAGCTTAGATGGAGGGCTAGCGGGAGCCTACAATGAGCAGTTCTTC,CASSLDGGLAGAYNEQFF
TRBJ2-7,once,TRBV19,TRBD2,TGTGCCAGTAGTATGGGAGGGATCGCCTACGAGCAGTACTTC,CASSMGGIAYEQYF
TRBJ1-5,NA,TRBV7-9,TRBD1,TGTGCCAGCAGCGAGGGGACAGGGGCACAGCCCCAGCATTTT,CASSEGTGAQPQHF
TRBJ1-2,NA,TRBV29-1,NA,TGCAGCGTGAGCCCCTACTCGGGGAATGGCTACACCTTC,CSVSPYSGNGYTF
TRBJ1-6,NA,TRBV19,TRBD1,TGTGCCAGTAGTATAGGGACAGGGAATAATTCACCCCTCCACTTT,CASSIGTGNNSPLHF
TRBJ2-7,once,TRBV5-6,TRBD2,TGTGCCAGCAGATTAAGCGGGGGGGATACCTACGAGCAGTACTTC,CASRLSGGDTYEQYF
TRBJ2-7,NA,TRBV5-1,NA,TGCGCCAGCTCCTTAACAGGTTCGGGAGGGGGCGTTTACGAGCAGTACTTC,CASSLTGSGGGVYEQYF
TRBJ2-1,NA,TRBV6-6,TRBD2,TGTGCCAGCAGTTACGCGGGGGGCTGGTTCTTC,CASSYAGGWFF
TRBJ1-2,NA,TRBV6-6,NA,TGTGCCAGCAGCGACCAGGGCGTCAGTTACTATGGCTACACCTTC,CASSDQGVSYYGYTF
TRBJ1-5,NA,TRBV19,NA,TGTGCCAGTCATCACGGGGGGGATCAGCCCCAGCATTTT,CASHHGGDQPQHF